Each of the 23 T cell receptor beta chains below was sequenced from the same sample in a study of T cell responses to AZD1222 COVID-19 vaccine. TCRdb keeps only in-frame clones here, not all; method: immunoSEQ multiplex PCR. The sample records roughly 90,000 clones, 75% to 95% being singletons. The sequencing used peripheral blood, collected on day 0 of MenACWY control vaccination. Receptor source: an adult in good health.

This chain connects TRBV7-8 to TRBJ1-4, with TRBD1 matching over 9 bases. CDR1 is SGHVS and CDR2 is FQNEAQ in the germline V gene. The J segment lost 7 bases and the V segment lost 0 bases, leaving 3 bases of the junction unmatched. The length of the CDR3 is 15 residues. As DNA, the CDR3 is TGTGCCAGCAGCTTAGCGGGGACAGGGCGTGAAAAACTGTTTTTT. Encoded protein: CASSLAGTGREKLFF. The variable domain in full, with the rest retrieved from reference TRBV7-8 and TRBJ1-4, is GAGVSQSPRYKVAKRGQDVALRCDPISGHVSLFWYQQALGQGPEFLTYFQNEAQLDKSGLPSDRFFAERPEGSVSTLKIQRTQQEDSAVYLCASSLAGTGREKLFFGSGTQLSVL.

This chain connects TRBV29-1 to TRBJ2-2; 10 bases are shared with TRBD1. The V and J ends lost 4 bases and 3 bases, in that order; junction bases with no gene match: 5. The V gene's germline CDR1 is SQVTM and CDR2 ANQGSEA. The CDR3 runs 15 residues. CDR3 DNA: TGCAGCGTTGTGTCGGGACAGGGGTACACCGGGGAGCTGTTTTTT. As protein: CSVVSGQGYTGELFF.

The chain employs TRBV5-1 and TRBJ2-7, with D hard to call. Per the germline V gene, CDR1 is SGHRS and CDR2 is YFSETQ. The CDR3 length is 15 residues. Deletions cut 0 bases from V and 4 bases from J, with 14 bases between. The CDR3: CASSLDVAFGYEQYF. CDR3 bases: TGCGCCAGCAGCTTGGATGTCGCCTTTGGGTACGAGCAGTACTTC.

V gene TRBV14 combines with J gene TRBJ1-1, with a tentative D call TRBD1 (5 bases). CDR1 is SGHDN and CDR2 is FVKESK in the germline V gene. This CDR3 region has 15 residues. V shed 0 bases and J shed 5 bases, with 13 bases lying between them. CDR3 loop: CASSQERGLGTEAFF. For the CDR3, the DNA is TGTGCCAGCAGCCAAGAAAGGGGTTTGGGAACTGAAGCTTTCTTT.

This clone was found a few times. As DNA, the CDR3 is TGCAGTGCTAGAGAGAATGGCTACACCTTC. As protein: CSARENGYTF. V gene TRBV20-1 combines with J gene TRBJ1-2; D call uncertain. Trimming left V 0 bases short and J 6 bases short, with 2 bases between. This CDR3 spans 10 amino acids. The germline CDR1 and CDR2 sequences are DFQATT and SNEGSKA (reference sequence).

The chain carries TRBV28 and TRBJ1-1, with D perhaps TRBD1 (5 bases). Trimming took 5 bases from V and 0 from J, leaving 13 bases between them. Germline V CDR1 and CDR2: MDHEN, SYDVKM. This CDR3 has 15 residues. The CDR3 sequence: CASSNHQGMNTEAFF. In DNA, the CDR3 is TGTGCCAGCAGTAACCACCAGGGCATGAACACTGAAGCTTTCTTT.

This clone is a singleton in its sample. This chain links TRBV18 with TRBJ2-3; possible D gene TRBD1, 5 bases. This CDR3 is 15 amino acids long. The ends were cut back, 3 bases at V and 2 bases at J, with 12 bases in the middle. Germline assignment: CDR1 KGHSH and CDR2 LQKENI. The DNA of the CDR3 is TGTGCCAGCTCACCGATGACAGAAAACACAGATACGCAGTATTTT. It is translated as CASSPMTENTDTQYF.

The chain combines TRBV6-5 with TRBJ1-2, with D possibly being TRBD1 (6 bases). The CDR3 totals 13 residues. Germline V lookup: CDR1 MNHEY, CDR2 SVGAGI. V dropped 8 bases and J dropped 5 bases, with 15 bases sitting between them. The CDR3 DNA reads TGTGCCAGCGAAAAGGGGGGATTTTATGGCTACACCTTC. Protein sequence: CASEKGGFYGYTF.

This sequence joins TRBV28 and TRBJ1-5, with 8 bases that match TRBD1. Germline CDR1 and CDR2: MDHEN and SYDVKM. This CDR3 is built from 14 residues. Trimming took 8 bases from V and 14 from J; bases not matched to a gene: 17. CDR3 sequence (DNA): TGTGCCAGCTTTACTCCTGACAGGGGCAGGGCGAAGCATTTT. This translates into CASFTPDRGRAKHF.

J is TRBJ1-6 and V is TRBV30; possibly TRBD1 for D (5 bases). CDR1 and CDR2 from the germline V gene are GTSNPN and SVGIG (reference sequence). The length of the CDR3 is 10 residues. The V and J ends lost 1 base and 16 bases respectively, with 8 bases between them. CDR3 amino acids: CAWSDGGLHF. CDR3 bases: TGTGCCTGGAGTGATGGGGGTCTCCACTTT.

This clone was recorded once. This chain uses TRBV19 with TRBJ2-2; D is unclear. The CDR3 length is 13 residues. Per the germline V gene, CDR1 is LNHDA and CDR2 is SQIVND (reference sequence). The V end was cut by 4 bases, the J end by 2 bases, with 5 bases between. The CDR3 loop reads CASSTINTGELFF. CDR3 nucleotides: TGTGCCAGTAGTACGATAAACACCGGGGAGCTGTTTTTT.

This CDR3 reads CASRIRDSPYEQYF. The CDR3 nucleotides read TGTGCCAGCAGAATCCGGGATTCTCCCTACGAGCAGTACTTC. The rearrangement uses TRBV7-8 and TRBJ2-7; tentatively, D is TRBD2 (5 bases). This CDR3 spans 14 amino acids. Per the germline V gene, CDR1 is SGHVS and CDR2 is FQNEAQ. V was trimmed by 6 bases and J by 2 bases, leaving 14 bases between them.

Turning to this clone: One end of the junction varies from germline; a read error may be responsible. DNA of the CDR3: TGTGCTAGCAGCTTAAGACTAGCGGAAGAGACCCAGTACTTC. Translation: CASSLRLAEETQYF. The chain recombines TRBV7-7 with TRBJ2-5; TRBD2 agrees at 9 bases. Germline values: CDR1 SSHAT, CDR2 FNYEAQ (reference sequence). The CDR3 length is 14 residues.

This chain joins TRBV6-5 and TRBJ2-7; 8 positions match TRBD2. Germline CDR1 is MNHEY and CDR2 is SVGAGI. This CDR3 is built from 15 residues. V was pared by 7 bases and J by 2 bases, with 10 bases of the junction left unmatched. CDR3 DNA sequence: TGTGCCAGCAACGGTAGCGGGAAAAGAGCCTACGAGCAGTACTTC. It is translated as CASNGSGKRAYEQYF.

In regard to this clone: One end of the junction varies from germline; a read error may be responsible. The V and J genes are TRBV7-3 and TRBJ2-2; D call uncertain. Germline V lookup: CDR1 SGHTA, CDR2 FQGTGA. The length of the CDR3 is 14 residues. The CDR3 nucleotides read TGTGCCAGCAGCCTAACCCTTAGATCCGGGGAGCTGTTTTTT. As protein: CASSLTLRSGELFF.

The chain employs TRBV28 and TRBJ1-3; TRBD1 might be the D (6 bases). V lost 2 bases and J lost 5, with 13 bases in between. CDR1 is MDHEN, CDR2 SYDVKM, per germline. CDR3 length: 15 residues. The CDR3, as DNA: TGTGCCAGCAGTTTACAGCAGGGGAGGAGAAACACCATATATTTT. Its protein is CASSLQQGRRNTIYF.

This chain links TRBV11-2 with TRBJ2-4; D possibly uses TRBD1 or TRBD2 (5 bases each). The CDR3 runs to 13 residues. The germline CDR1 and CDR2 sequences are SGHAT and FQNNGV. V lost 5 bases and J lost 5, with 10 bases in between. CDR3 region: CASSPQGQNIQYF. Written as DNA, the CDR3 is TGTGCCAGCAGCCCCCAGGGACAAAACATTCAGTACTTC.

The V call is TRBV2, the J call TRBJ1-3; D is undetermined. V was clipped by 8 bases and J by 3 bases, with 5 bases between them. CDR3 length: 11 amino acids. The V gene's germline CDR1 is SNHLY and CDR2 FYNNEI. CDR3 sequence (DNA): TGTGCCAGCGGGGTTGGAAACACCATATATTTT. Its translation is CASGVGNTIYF.

Remarks on this clone: No DNA is shown, since the ends of the CDR3 on it are uncertain; the CDR3 is the one TCRdb lists. The chain joins TRBV4-1 to TRBJ2-7. 18 amino acids form the CDR3, both terminal residues included. Germline V gene lookup returns CDR1 MGHRA and CDR2 YSYEKL. CDR3 loop: CASSQAYEQYFGPVEQYF.

V usage is TRBV4-3 and J usage is TRBJ2-7, with unresolved D. Trimming took 0 bases from V and 7 from J, leaving 10 bases between them. CDR1 and CDR2 from the germline V gene are LGHNA and YSLEER. The CDR3 length is 13 residues. CDR3 loop: CASSQDILWEQYF. In nucleotides, the CDR3 is TGCGCCAGCAGCCAAGACATTCTTTGGGAGCAGTACTTC.

V and J are TRBV27 and TRBJ1-5; D not certain. The CDR3 has 13 amino acids. Trimming pared 9 bases from V and 6 bases from J, leaving 15 bases between. Germline CDR1 and CDR2: MNHEY and SMNVEV (reference sequence). CDR3 sequence reads: CASKEGMSQPQHF. The CDR3, as DNA: TGTGCCAGTAAAGAAGGGATGAGTCAGCCCCAGCATTTT.

The chain recombines TRBV27 with TRBJ1-6; D is unresolved. The length of the CDR3 is 13 residues. The germline CDR1 and CDR2 sequences are MNHEY and SMNVEV (reference sequence). V lost 5 bases and J 10 bases, leaving 12 bases between the germline ends. This CDR3 is CASSHRDYSPLHF. The CDR3 DNA reads as TGTGCCAGCAGTCATAGGGATTACTCACCCCTCCACTTT.

The chain links TRBV6-2 or TRBV6-3 to TRBJ2-5; 9 nucleotides match TRBD2. The CDR3 runs 15 residues. With 4 bases clipped from V and 2 bases from J, the junction kept 5 bases outside the gene matches. The germline V gene has CDR1 MNHEY and CDR2 SVGEGT. The CDR3, as DNA: TGTGCCAGCAGTTCACATACTAGCGGGCAAGAGACCCAGTACTTC. This translates into CASSSHTSGQETQYF.